Following are 5 T cell receptor beta chains from one sample sequenced in a study of shared clonotypes between healthy human individuals. Here immunoSEQ multiplex PCR was the method, and the copy in TCRdb shows in-frame clones only, minus some. Found here are more than 1,200,000 clones, less than 99% of them singletons; the top ten hold about 0.4%. The source material was naive CD4+ T cells sorted from blood. Subset in this sample: CD45RA+ positively selected. Source of these receptors: a man in his thirties or forties in good health.

The V call is TRBV25-1, the J call TRBJ1-4; maybe TRBD1 (5 bases). CDR3 size: 15 residues. Trimming removed 8 bases from V and 8 bases from J, with 21 bases in between. Per germline, CDR1 MGHDK and CDR2 SYGVNS. The CDR3 loop is CASGPSPRVEEKLFF. The CDR3 nucleotides are TGTGCCAGCGGCCCTTCACCCAGGGTGGAGGAAAAACTGTTTTTT. Full variable domain (missing parts from reference TRBV25-1 and TRBJ1-4): EADIYQTPRYLVIGTGKKITLECSQTMGHDKMYWYQQDPGMELHLIHYSYGVNSTEKGDLSSESTVSRIRTEHFPLTLESARPSHTSQYLCASGPSPRVEEKLFFGSGTQLSVL.

V gene TRBV6-6 combines with J gene TRBJ1-3; D remains unclear. Germline V CDR1 and CDR2: MNHNY, SVGAGI (reference sequence). Trimming removed 6 bases from V and 3 bases from J, with 12 bases in between. The CDR3 covers 14 residues. DNA of the CDR3: TGTGCCAGCAGCTCAGCGGAAATTGGAAACACCATATATTTT. Encoded protein: CASSSAEIGNTIYF.

The genes are TRBV28 and TRBJ2-1, with 13 nucleotides matching TRBD2. Germline lookup yields CDR1 MDHEN and CDR2 SYDVKM. CDR3 length equals 18 residues. The V segment lost 2 bases and the J segment 6 bases; nucleotides outside the gene matches: 10. The CDR3 DNA is TGTGCCAGCAGTTTAATCGTAAACCGACTAGCGGGAGGCAATGAGCAGTTCTTC. Protein: CASSLIVNRLAGGNEQFF.

The rearrangement joins TRBV29-1 to TRBJ2-7; 9 nucleotides match TRBD2. The CDR3 has 16 residues. Germline V gene data show CDR1 as SQVTM and CDR2 as ANQGSEA. J lost 4 bases, V lost 5 bases, and 15 bases had no gene match. The CDR3 here is CSVLGSGREGAYEQYF. CDR3 bases: TGCAGCGTTTTGGGTAGCGGGAGAGAAGGGGCATACGAGCAGTACTTC.

The gene calls are TRBV30 and TRBJ1-4, with D perhaps matching TRBD1 (5 bases). The CDR3 covers 13 residues. Germline V gives CDR1 GTSNPN, CDR2 SVGIG (reference sequence). V lost 1 base, J lost 3 bases, and 6 bases lay in between. The CDR3 coding sequence is TGTGCCTGGAGTGGACAGCCTAATGAAAAACTGTTTTTT. It translates to CAWSGQPNEKLFF.